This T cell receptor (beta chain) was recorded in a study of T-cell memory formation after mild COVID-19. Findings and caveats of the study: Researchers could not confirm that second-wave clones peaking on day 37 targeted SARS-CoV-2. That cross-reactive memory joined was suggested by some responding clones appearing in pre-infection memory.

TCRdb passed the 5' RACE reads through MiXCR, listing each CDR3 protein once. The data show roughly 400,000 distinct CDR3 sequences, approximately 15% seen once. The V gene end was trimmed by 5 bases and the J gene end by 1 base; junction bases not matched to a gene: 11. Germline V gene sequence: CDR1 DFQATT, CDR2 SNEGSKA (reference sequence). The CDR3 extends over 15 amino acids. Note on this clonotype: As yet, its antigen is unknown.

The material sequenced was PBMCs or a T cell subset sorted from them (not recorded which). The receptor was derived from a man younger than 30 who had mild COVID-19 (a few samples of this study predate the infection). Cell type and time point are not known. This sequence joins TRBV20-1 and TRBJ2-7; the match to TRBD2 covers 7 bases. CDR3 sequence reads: CSARGLTGGSYEQYF. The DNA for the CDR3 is TGCAGTGCTCGGGGCTTGACGGGGGGTTCCTACGAGCAGTACTTC.